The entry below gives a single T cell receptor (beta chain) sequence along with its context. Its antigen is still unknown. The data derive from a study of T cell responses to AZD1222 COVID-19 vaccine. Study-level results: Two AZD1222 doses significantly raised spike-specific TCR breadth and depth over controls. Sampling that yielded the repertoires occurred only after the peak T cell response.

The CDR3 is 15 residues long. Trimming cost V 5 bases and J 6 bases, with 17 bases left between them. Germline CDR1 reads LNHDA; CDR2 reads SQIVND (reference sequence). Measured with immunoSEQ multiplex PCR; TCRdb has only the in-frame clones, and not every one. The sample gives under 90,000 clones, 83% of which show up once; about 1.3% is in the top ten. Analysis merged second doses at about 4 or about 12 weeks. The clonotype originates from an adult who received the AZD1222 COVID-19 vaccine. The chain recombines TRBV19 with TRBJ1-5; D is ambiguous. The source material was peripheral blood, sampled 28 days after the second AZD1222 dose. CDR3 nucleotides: TGTGCCAGTAGTTCGGTGAGGTCGGGGAGTCAGCCCCAGCATTTT. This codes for CASSSVRSGSQPQHF.